The clone carrying this T cell receptor beta chain was recorded many times. Each sorted subset replicate got 200 ng genomic DNA, tens of thousands of genomes. This table comes from immunoSEQ multiplex PCR, and its TCRdb copy is limited to in-frame clones, with some not included. This sample has about 700,000 clones, with around two thirds found just once. This entry belongs to a study of shared clonotypes between healthy human individuals. Material for sequencing was memory CD4+ T cells sorted from blood. The subset: CD45RA-negative fraction. The receptor's source is a woman in her thirties in good health.

As DNA, the CDR3 is TGTGCCAGCAGCGCGACTAGCGGGACAACAGATACGCAGTATTTT. This codes for CASSATSGTTDTQYF. The V and J genes are TRBV6-4 and TRBJ2-3; 11 positions agree with TRBD2. The CDR3 contains 15 residues. The V and J ends lost 6 bases and 3 bases, in that order; junction bases with no gene match: 5. CDR1 and CDR2 from the germline V gene are MRHNA and SNTAGT.